The 27 T cell receptor beta chains in this list originate from one sample, sequenced in a study of blood T cell repertoires in COVID-19. TCRdb keeps only in-frame clones here, not all; method: immunoSEQ multiplex PCR. Of some 300,000 clones in the sample, about 91% were seen once. The sequenced material came from peripheral blood. These receptors were taken from a woman aged 25 to 45 who had recovered from COVID-19.

The chain recombines TRBV2 with TRBJ2-3; TRBD2 matches at 7 bases. V trimming: 10 bases; J trimming: 6 bases; junction bases outside the gene matches: 4. The CDR3 is 11 amino acids. Germline V gives CDR1 SNHLY, CDR2 FYNNEI. The CDR3 DNA is TGTGCCACCAAACTAGCGGATACGCAGTATTTT. This codes for CATKLADTQYF.

This clone has only a few counts. The rearrangement links TRBV5-1 to TRBJ1-5, with TRBD1 identical over 8 bases. CDR1 is SGHRS and CDR2 is YFSETQ in the germline V gene. The CDR3 contains 14 residues. V trimming: 3 bases; J trimming: 5 bases; junction bases outside the gene matches: 4. The CDR3 DNA is TGCGCCAGCAGCTCGACAGGGGCCGATCAGCCCCAGCATTTT. It is translated as CASSSTGADQPQHF. The full variable domain, in which reference TRBV5-1 and TRBJ1-5 provide the parts outside the CDR3, is KAGVTQTPRYLIKTRGQQVTLSCSPISGHRSVSWYQQTPGQGLQFLFEYFSETQRNKGNFPGRFSGRQFSNSRSEMNVSTLELGDSALYLCASSSTGADQPQHFGDGTRLSIL.

V gene TRBV9 combines with J gene TRBJ2-5; D gene uncertain. Germline CDR1 and CDR2: SGDLS and YYNGEE. CDR3 length: 13 residues. The V end lost 5 bases, the J end lost 5 bases, and 13 bases lay between the germline ends. The DNA of the CDR3 is TGTGCCAGCAGGAAAACCTCCGGGGAGACCCAGTACTTC. It encodes CASRKTSGETQYF.

About this clone: The junction departs from germline at one end; a sequencing error may be responsible. J is TRBJ2-5 and V is TRBV11-1; 11 bases are a match to TRBD2. This CDR3 is 15 amino acids long. Germline CDR1 reads SGHAT; CDR2 reads FQDESV (reference sequence). CDR3 protein: CASSAGLADQKTQYF. The CDR3 DNA is TGTGCCAGCAGCGCGGGACTAGCGGACCAAAAGACCCAGTACTTC. The complete variable domain, with remaining parts taken from reference TRBV11-1 and TRBJ2-5, reads EAEVAQSPRYKITEKSQAVAFWCDPISGHATLYWYRQILGQGPELLVQFQDESVVDDSQLPKDRFSAERLKGVDSTLKIQPAELGDSAMYLCASSAGLADQKTQYFGPGTRLLVL.

The chain uses TRBV6-5 and TRBJ2-7; 8 bases are shared with TRBD1. The J segment lost 2 bases and the V segment lost 6 bases, leaving 9 bases of the junction unmatched. CDR1 is MNHEY, CDR2 SVGAGI, per germline. There are 15 residues in the CDR3. CDR3 DNA: TGTGCCAGCAGCCAAGGACAGGGATTGCCCTACGAGCAGTACTTC. Protein: CASSQGQGLPYEQYF.

This chain connects TRBV11-2 to TRBJ1-6, with D maybe TRBD1 (6 bases). The CDR3 has 15 residues. Per the germline V gene, CDR1 is SGHAT and CDR2 is FQNNGV. Trimming left V 7 bases short and J 5 bases short, with 15 bases between. CDR3 nucleotide sequence: TGTGCCAGCAACTCACTGGACAGCGATAATTCACCCCTCCACTTT. As protein: CASNSLDSDNSPLHF.

The chain has TRBV3-1 (or the pseudogene TRBV3-2) and TRBJ2-1, with TRBD1 matching 9 bases. CDR1 is LGHDT, CDR2 YNNKEL, per germline (reference sequence). Unmatched junction bases numbered 3, after V lost 1 base and J lost 5 bases. The CDR3 covers 15 residues. CDR3 residues: CASSQGRTGDNEQFF. For the CDR3, the DNA is TGTGCCAGCAGCCAAGGGCGGACAGGGGACAATGAGCAGTTCTTC.

This clone is a singleton in its sample. The CDR3 is CAAEGSGELFF. CDR3 bases: TGTGCTGCGGAGGGGTCCGGGGAGCTGTTTTTT. This chain links TRBV25-1 with TRBJ2-2, with D possibly TRBD2 on 6 matching bases. The CDR3 consists of 11 residues. Germline values: CDR1 MGHDK, CDR2 SYGVNS.

The CDR3 here is CATSDPDRGLYEQYF. The CDR3 nucleotides read TGTGCCACCAGTGATCCCGACAGGGGCCTCTACGAGCAGTACTTC. V gene TRBV24-1 combines with J gene TRBJ2-7; 8 bases agree with TRBD1. From germline, CDR1 is KGHDR and CDR2 SFDVKD. The V segment lost 3 bases and the J segment 3 bases; nucleotides outside the gene matches: 6. This CDR3 is built from 15 residues.

CDR3 DNA: TGTGCCAGCAGTCCCAACCCGGGACAGGGATTCTATGGCTACACCTTC. This codes for CASSPNPGQGFYGYTF. The chain has TRBV2 and TRBJ1-2, with 9 bases matching TRBD1. Germline assignment: CDR1 SNHLY and CDR2 FYNNEI. The CDR3 spans 16 residues. The junction had 11 bases not matched to a gene; V was cut back by 5 bases and J by 4 bases.

The V and J genes are TRBV18 and TRBJ1-4, with D maybe TRBD1 (6 bases). The CDR3 extends over 14 amino acids. Germline V gene sequence: CDR1 KGHSH, CDR2 LQKENI. The ends were cut back, 6 bases at V and 7 bases at J, with 15 bases in the middle. The CDR3 coding sequence is TGTGCCAGCTCCGGCGGGGGCCTTGGTGAAAAACTGTTTTTT. Its protein product is CASSGGGLGEKLFF.

This clone was counted once. The chain's CDR3 is CASSIGTGNTEAFF. CDR3 coding DNA: TGTGCCAGTAGTATTGGGACAGGGAACACTGAAGCTTTCTTT. The J gene is TRBJ1-1, the V gene TRBV19, with 8 bases identical to TRBD1. The CDR3 runs to 14 residues. Germline CDR1 is LNHDA and CDR2 is SQIVND (reference sequence). V gave up 3 bases and J gave up 1 base; unmatched junction bases: 1.

This clone was observed a single time. The chain has TRBV29-1 and TRBJ1-2; a possible D gene is TRBD1 (5 bases). V gave up 4 bases and J gave up 3 bases, with 9 bases separating them. Germline-derived CDR1 and CDR2 are SQVTM and ANQGSEA. This CDR3 has 12 residues. As DNA, the CDR3 is TGCAGCGTTGGCGGGACTTACTATGGCTACACCTTC. This sequence encodes CSVGGTYYGYTF.

This clone was recorded only once. The CDR3 bases are TGTGCCAGCAGTTACGGGGGGGCGAGGACTGAAGCTTTCTTT. Its translation: CASSYGGARTEAFF. The chain has TRBV6-5 and TRBJ1-1; perhaps TRBD1 as D (6 bases). CDR3 length equals 14 residues. CDR1 is MNHEY, CDR2 SVGAGI, per germline. Trimming left V 2 bases short and J 5 bases short, with 12 bases between.

The chain couples TRBV19 to TRBJ1-6; perhaps TRBD1 as D (6 bases). Deletions cut 2 bases from V and 7 bases from J, with 15 bases between. CDR3 length: 16 amino acids. The V gene's germline CDR1 is LNHDA and CDR2 SQIVND (reference sequence). The CDR3 DNA reads TGTGCCAGTAGTATATCGGGGACAAGGCGCAATTCACCCCTCCACTTT. Amino acids: CASSISGTRRNSPLHF.

The CDR3 reads CASRLHAYTEAFF. CDR3 nucleotide sequence: TGTGCCAGCCGACTTCATGCTTACACTGAAGCTTTCTTT. This chain joins TRBV19 and TRBJ1-1; D unclear. CDR1 and CDR2 (germline): LNHDA, SQIVND (reference sequence). The CDR3 has 13 amino acids. Trimming removed 9 bases at V and 3 bases at J, with 14 bases between.

The chain is built from TRBV4-3 and TRBJ1-2, with TRBD1 identical over 9 bases. This CDR3 is 16 amino acids long. V dropped 1 base and J dropped 12; count of bases not matched to a gene: 15. Germline assignment: CDR1 LGHNA and CDR2 YSLEER. DNA of the CDR3: TGCGCCAGCAGCCAAGTTTTTCTGGGACAGGGTTCCATCAACACCTTC. Its protein is CASSQVFLGQGSINTF.

V gene TRBV18 combines with J gene TRBJ1-1, with D unclear. There are 16 residues in the CDR3. Deletions cut 3 bases from V and 4 bases from J, with 18 bases between. CDR1 and CDR2 from the germline V gene are KGHSH and LQKENI. CDR3 in DNA: TGTGCCAGCTCACCCTCGGGAAGGGCGGACGGCACTGAAGCTTTCTTT. The encoded protein is CASSPSGRADGTEAFF.

The chain uses TRBV3-1 (or the pseudogene TRBV3-2) and TRBJ1-5, with a tentative D call TRBD1 (5 bases). Trimming cost V 4 bases and J 6 bases, with 10 bases left between them. The CDR3 spans 13 residues. The germline CDR1 and CDR2 sequences are LGHDT and YNNKEL (reference sequence). The CDR3 loop reads CASSPPGGQPQHF. CDR3 sequence (DNA): TGTGCCAGCAGCCCCCCGGGGGGTCAGCCCCAGCATTTT.

V is TRBV19 and J is TRBJ1-2; D remains ambiguous. The germline CDR1 and CDR2 sequences are LNHDA and SQIVND (reference sequence). The germline V and J ends were trimmed by 5 bases and 4 bases, with 17 bases remaining between them. CDR3 size: 15 residues. The CDR3 loop reads CASSPLSGPFYGYTF. DNA for the CDR3: TGTGCCAGTAGTCCCCTGAGCGGGCCTTTCTATGGCTACACCTTC.

The chain couples TRBV6-5 to TRBJ2-2, with TRBD1 identical over 7 bases. Unmatched junction bases numbered 5, after V lost 3 bases and J lost 4 bases. Germline lookup yields CDR1 MNHEY and CDR2 SVGAGI. The CDR3 has 15 amino acids. CDR3: CASSYVTGTTGELFF. The CDR3 DNA sequence: TGTGCCAGCAGTTATGTGACAGGGACCACCGGGGAGCTGTTTTTT.

This chain connects TRBV19 to TRBJ1-5, with 9 nucleotides matching TRBD1. This CDR3 comprises 16 residues. V lost 4 bases to trimming and J lost 4 bases; unmatched junction nucleotides: 8. Germline values: CDR1 LNHDA, CDR2 SQIVND (reference sequence). CDR3 nucleotides: TGTGCCAGTAGTACCCACTCGGGACAGGGTAATCAGCCCCAGCATTTT. Its protein product is CASSTHSGQGNQPQHF.

The table lists this clone with a count of one. The chain links TRBV28 to TRBJ1-2; 9 bases are shared with TRBD1. V lost 11 bases to trimming and J lost 7 bases; unmatched junction nucleotides: 8. CDR1 and CDR2 (germline): MDHEN, SYDVKM. CDR3 length: 12 residues. CDR3 sequence (DNA): TGTGCCTTAAGGGACAGGGTGGGTGGCTACACCTTC. Protein: CALRDRVGGYTF.

This clone has ten or more counts. V and J are TRBV6-5 and TRBJ1-6; D is undetermined. With 5 bases removed from V and 2 bases from J, the gap between germline ends came to 7 bases. CDR1 is MNHEY, CDR2 SVGAGI, per germline. The CDR3 is 14 residues long. The CDR3 nucleotides are TGTGCCAGCAGTCCAGGTCCCTATAATTCACCCCTCCACTTT. It specifies CASSPGPYNSPLHF.

The chain recombines TRBV25-1 with TRBJ1-5; 9 positions match TRBD1. The CDR3 contains 14 residues. The germline gives CDR1 MGHDK, CDR2 SYGVNS. V was pared by 3 bases and J by 5 bases, with 2 bases of the junction left unmatched. The CDR3 bases are TGTGCCAGCAGTGATGGGGACAGGGATCAGCCCCAGCATTTT. Its protein product is CASSDGDRDQPQHF.

The V and J genes are TRBV3-1 (or the pseudogene TRBV3-2) and TRBJ2-7; 8 bases align to TRBD1. Germline V gene data show CDR1 as LGHDT and CDR2 as YNNKEL (reference sequence). Trimming took 3 bases from V and 5 from J; bases not matched to a gene: 6. CDR3 length: 14 amino acids. CDR3 amino acids: CASSHRTGKDEQYF. The CDR3 DNA is TGTGCCAGCAGCCACCGGACAGGGAAGGACGAGCAGTACTTC.

V and J are TRBV7-9 and TRBJ2-7, with D uncertain. Germline values: CDR1 SEHNR, CDR2 FQNEAQ (reference sequence). Trimming took 2 bases from V and 2 from J, leaving 13 bases between them. The CDR3 has 15 residues. CDR3 sequence (DNA): TGTGCCAGCAGCTTACCGAACGCGACACCCTACGAGCAGTACTTC. It is translated as CASSLPNATPYEQYF.